The entry below gives a single T cell receptor beta chain sequence along with its context. This sample is drawn from a study of blood T cell repertoires in COVID-19. Study-level background: The samples span acute and convalescent COVID-19 from the United States, Italy and Spain. The cDNA or gDNA used as material had been derived from T cells, B-cell-depleted T cells, or PBMCs.

The CDR3 totals 15 residues. Looked up from germline, CDR1 is SEHNR and CDR2 is FQNEAQ (reference sequence). V lost 5 bases to trimming and J lost 4 bases, with 15 bases between them. Authors' methods: Amplification from reference gene primers served as the basis for estimated nucleated cell counts. Clones were read by immunoSEQ multiplex PCR, and TCRdb kept only the in-frame ones, dropping some. V and J calls and clone size follow that table, whereas D and trimming were derived from the DNA. The data show 140,000 or so clones, around 86% seen once. The specimen sequenced was peripheral blood. This sequence was found in an elderly woman with acute or convalescent COVID-19. V usage is TRBV7-9 and J usage is TRBJ1-5; tentative D call: TRBD1 (6 bases). Here the CDR3 DNA reads TGTGCCAGCAGCGAAGGTCCCAGGGGAAATCAGCCCCAGCATTTT. Translating gives CASSEGPRGNQPQHF.